A selection of T cell receptor beta chains follows, all from one sample in a study of shared clonotypes between healthy human individuals. Repertoires were generated with immunoSEQ multiplex PCR, while TCRdb's copy carries only in-frame clones and drops some. The sample shows fewer than 1.4 million clones, more than 75% of them seen only once. The material sequenced was memory CD4+ T cells from PBMCs. These receptors were taken from a man aged 18-30 years in good health. Some clones in this sample may be carry-over from other donors' samples. Each CDR3 is given with its conserved first and last residue. A D gene is named only where the DNA matches it firmly. For some rows the clone size is stated as once, few or many, or as a class when expanded; others skip it.

clone_size | j_call | v_call | d_call | cdr3_nt | cdr3_aa
. | TRBJ2-7 | TRBV5-4 | . | TGTGCCAGCAGCTTGCAGGCAGGGAGGGAGCAGTACTTC | CASSLQAGREQYF
. | TRBJ1-2 | TRBV5-1 | TRBD1 | TGTGCCAGCAGCCCGGGACAGGGGGCTAGGGGCTACACCTTC | CASSPGQGARGYTF
. | TRBJ2-3 | TRBV11-1 | . | TGTGCCAGCAGCGTCGCGGGGTCAGATACGCAGTATTTT | CASSVAGSDTQYF
. | TRBJ1-1 | TRBV15 | . | TGTGCCACCAGCAGAGAAGAAGATGAAGCTTTCTTT | CATSREEDEAFF
. | TRBJ2-7 | TRBV5-1 | . | TGCGCCAGCAGCTTGACTAGGACAGATCTATCCTACGAGCAGTACTTC | CASSLTRTDLSYEQYF
. | TRBJ1-3 | TRBV6-6 | . | TGTGCCAGCAGTTCTGCCCGGCAGAGCTCTGGAAACACCATATATTTT | CASSSARQSSGNTIYF
. | TRBJ2-3 | TRBV2 | TRBD2 | TGTGCCAGCGGAAGGACTAGCGGAAACACAGATACGCAGTATTTT | CASGRTSGNTDTQYF
. | TRBJ2-6 | TRBV19 | TRBD1 | TGTGCCAGTAGTATGGGGACAGGTAGGGCGGGAGGGGCCAACGTCCTGACTTTC | CASSMGTGRAGGANVLTF
few | TRBJ2-7 | TRBV18 | TRBD1 | TGTGCCAGCTCACCACCTCCGGGACAGGGGGCGCGAGAGCAGTACTTC | CASSPPPGQGAREQYF
. | TRBJ2-3 | TRBV6-1 | . | TGTGCCAGCAGTGAAGGGCCCTATAGCACAGATACGCAGTATTTT | CASSEGPYSTDTQYF
few | TRBJ1-1 | TRBV5-1 | . | TGCGCCAGCAGCCCCAGGGGTTCCACTGAAGCTTTCTTT | CASSPRGSTEAFF
. | TRBJ1-3 | TRBV5-1 | . | TGCGCCAGCAGCATAACAGCGGACTCTGGAAACACCATATATTTT | CASSITADSGNTIYF
few | TRBJ2-2 | TRBV1 | . | TGCACCAGCAGCCAAGACCTCCTTAGCGGGGAGGATGGCGGGGAGCTGTTTTTT | CTSSQDLLSGEDGGELFF
few | TRBJ2-2 | TRBV19 | . | TGTGCCAGTAGTACTATATACCCCTCCGGGGAGCTGTTTTTT | CASSTIYPSGELFF
. | TRBJ2-5 | TRBV5-1 | . | TGCGCCAGCAGCTCGGGGGCCCGGCTACAAGAGACCCAGTACTTC | CASSSGARLQETQYF
. | TRBJ2-3 | TRBV5-1 | . | TGCGCCAGCAGCTTTTCAGGAGATACGCAGTATTTT | CASSFSGDTQYF
. | TRBJ1-1 | TRBV7-8 | . | TGTGCCAGCAGCTTAGCGCCGGGGAACACTGAAGCTTTCTTT | CASSLAPGNTEAFF
once | TRBJ2-1 | TRBV5-4 | . | TGTGCCAGCAGCCGGGCCCTGGGGAATGAGCAGTTCTTC | CASSRALGNEQFF
. | TRBJ1-3 | TRBV4-3 | . | TGCGCCAGCAGCCAAGCCGCGGAGGCTGGAAACACCATATATTTT | CASSQAAEAGNTIYF
. | TRBJ2-1 | TRBV5-6 | . | TGTGCCAGCAGCTTGGATGGAGGGGTGAGCGTGCAGTTCTTC | CASSLDGGVSVQFF
. | TRBJ1-1 | TRBV14 | . | TGTGCCAGCAGCCAAGGACAGGAAACTGAAGCTTTCTTT | CASSQGQETEAFF
. | TRBJ1-5 | TRBV19 | . | TGTGCCAGTAGTTTGGGCAGGAGCAATCAGCCCCAGCATTTT | CASSLGRSNQPQHF
. | TRBJ2-3 | TRBV5-1 | TRBD2 | TGCGCCAGCAGCAGGACTAGCTCGGCCGAAGCTAGCACAGATACGCAGTATTTT | CASSRTSSAEASTDTQYF
. | TRBJ2-3 | TRBV5-4 | . | TGTGCCAGCAGCTTGGGCAGGGATAGGGCGCAGTATTTT | CASSLGRDRAQYF
. | TRBJ2-5 | TRBV11-2 | . | TGTGCCAGCAGCCAATTCCGGGCATCAATACCAGAGACCCAGTACTTC | CASSQFRASIPETQYF
. | TRBJ1-5 | TRBV6-6 | . | TGTGCCAGCAGTTACGCTCAGCCCCAGCATTTT | CASSYAQPQHF
. | TRBJ2-1 | TRBV5-1 | TRBD2 | TGCGCCAGCAGCGGAGCTAGCGGGAGGGCCGCTAACAATGAGCAGTTCTTC | CASSGASGRAANNEQFF
. | TRBJ1-4 | TRBV2 | TRBD1 | TGTGCCAGCAGCCTCAGGACAGGATCAACTAATGAAAAACTGTTTTTT | CASSLRTGSTNEKLFF
. | TRBJ2-6 | TRBV5-5 | . | TGTGCCAGCAGCTCCAGGGTCTCTGGGGCCAACGTCCTGACTTTC | CASSSRVSGANVLTF
once | TRBJ1-3 | TRBV28 | TRBD1 | TGTGCCAGCAGTTCAGGGACAGTAAGGGGAAACACCATATATTTT | CASSSGTVRGNTIYF
. | TRBJ1-2 | TRBV25-1 | . | TGTGCCAGCAGTGAAAGGTCAGCCCTCTTTGGCGGCTACACCTTC | CASSERSALFGGYTF
. | TRBJ1-2 | TRBV18 | TRBD1 | TGTGCCAGCTCACCACCGGACAGGGTTGGCTACACCTTC | CASSPPDRVGYTF
. | TRBJ2-2 | TRBV9 | TRBD2 | TGTGCCAGCAGCGTGGGACTAGCGGGAGGGCCGTACACCGGGGAGCTGTTTTTT | CASSVGLAGGPYTGELFF